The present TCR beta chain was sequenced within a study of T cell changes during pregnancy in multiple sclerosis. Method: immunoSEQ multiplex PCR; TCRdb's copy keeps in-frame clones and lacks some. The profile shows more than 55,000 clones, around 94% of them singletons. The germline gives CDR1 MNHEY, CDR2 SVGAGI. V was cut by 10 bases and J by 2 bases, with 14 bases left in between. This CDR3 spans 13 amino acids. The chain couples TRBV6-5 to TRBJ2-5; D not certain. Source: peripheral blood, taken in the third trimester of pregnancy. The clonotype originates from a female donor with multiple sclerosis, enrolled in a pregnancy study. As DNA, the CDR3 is TGTGCCACCATGACACCCCCTCAAGAGACCCAGTACTTC. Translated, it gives CATMTPPQETQYF.